One and the same sample provided the 27 T cell receptor beta chains below, sequenced in a study of chemoradiotherapy in HPV16-positive cancers. The repertoire was sequenced with immunoSEQ multiplex PCR; TCRdb's copy has only in-frame clones and lacks some. This table has roughly 40,000 clones, more than 65% appearing once. The sequencing here drew on blood, taken from a patient who underwent chemoradiotherapy. The receptors were sampled from a human donor with HPV-associated anogenital cancer.

This chain joins TRBV5-4 and TRBJ1-3; 7 bases line up with TRBD1. Germline values: CDR1 SGHNT, CDR2 YYREEE (reference sequence). The CDR3 is made up of 15 amino acids. V lost 2 bases and J lost 7; bases outside the gene matches: 9. CDR3 coding DNA: TGTGCCAGCAGCTTCCAGGGGGGGCCTAGTAACACCATATATTTT. Residues: CASSFQGGPSNTIYF. Based on the CDR3 plus reference TRBV5-4 and TRBJ1-3, the full variable domain is ETGVTQSPTHLIKTRGQQVTLRCSSQSGHNTVSWYQQALGQGPQFIFQYYREEENGRGNFPPRFSGLQFPNYSSELNVNALELDDSALYLCASSFQGGPSNTIYFGEGSWLTVV.

This chain uses TRBV29-1 with TRBJ1-1, with D hard to call. The CDR3 runs to 13 residues. Germline loops: CDR1 SQVTM, CDR2 ANQGSEA. The CDR3 protein is CSFAGGVHTEAFF. The CDR3, as DNA: TGCAGTTTCGCAGGTGGGGTCCACACTGAAGCTTTCTTT.

The chain joins TRBV11-1 to TRBJ1-2, with D possibly being TRBD1 (6 bases). In germline, CDR1 is SGHAT, CDR2 FQDESV (reference sequence). The CDR3 has 13 residues. V shed 6 bases and J shed 3 bases, with 11 bases lying between them. The CDR3 here is CASSQDSYYGYTF. The CDR3 region has the DNA TGTGCCAGCAGTCAGGACAGCTACTATGGCTACACCTTC.

The table lists this clone with a count of one. The chain is built from TRBV14 and TRBJ1-2; tentative D call: TRBD1 (5 bases). V dropped 4 bases and J dropped 8 bases, with 20 bases sitting between them. Germline-derived CDR1 and CDR2 are SGHDN and FVKESK. The CDR3 is 15 residues long. The CDR3 DNA follows: TGTGCCAGCAGCCCGGGGTCGTGGACATCATGGGGCTACACCTTC. This sequence encodes CASSPGSWTSWGYTF.

This clone was detected a few times. The chain combines TRBV12-5 with TRBJ1-5; D gene ambiguous. Germline values: CDR1 LGHNT, CDR2 FRNRAP. Trimming cost V 5 bases and J 2 bases, with 7 bases left between them. The CDR3 loop spans 13 amino acids. The CDR3 is CASGPEGNQPQHF. The CDR3, as DNA: TGTGCTAGTGGTCCCGAGGGCAATCAGCCCCAGCATTTT. The variable domain in full, completed from reference TRBV12-5 and TRBJ1-5, reads DARVTQTPRHKVTEMGQEVTMRCQPILGHNTVFWYRQTMMQGLELLAYFRNRAPLDDSGMPKDRFSAEMPDATLATLKIQPSEPRDSAVYFCASGPEGNQPQHFGDGTRLSIL.

The rearrangement uses TRBV7-8 and TRBJ1-5, with 12 bases that match TRBD1. CDR3 length equals 16 residues. From germline, CDR1 is SGHVS and CDR2 FQNEAQ. With 2 bases clipped from V and 7 bases from J, the junction kept 6 bases outside the gene matches. CDR3 sequence reads: CASSLRDRGLGQPQHF. The CDR3 region has the DNA TGTGCCAGCAGCTTAAGGGACAGGGGGCTGGGACAGCCCCAGCATTTT.

The chain combines TRBV6-5 with TRBJ2-7; 7 nucleotides align to TRBD1. The V and J ends lost 5 bases and 0 bases, in that order; junction bases with no gene match: 7. The CDR3 consists of 15 residues. Germline V gene sequence: CDR1 MNHEY, CDR2 SVGAGI. Here the CDR3 reads CASSDWTGPSYEQYF. CDR3 bases: TGTGCCAGCAGTGACTGGACAGGACCCTCCTACGAGCAGTACTTC.

The V and J genes are TRBV18 and TRBJ1-2; possibly TRBD1 for D (6 bases). The CDR3 is 19 residues long. CDR1 and CDR2 (germline): KGHSH, LQKENI. V shed 1 base and J shed 7 bases, with 28 bases lying between them. Here the CDR3 DNA reads TGTGCCAGCTCACCACGACGTACATCGTCAGGGGAGACCGGAAGTGGCTACACCTTC. Its translation: CASSPRRTSSGETGSGYTF.

V gene TRBV7-2 combines with J gene TRBJ1-2; D is ambiguous. Trimming took 5 bases from V and 8 from J, leaving 9 bases between them. The germline gives CDR1 SGHTA, CDR2 FQGNSA. CDR3 size: 11 residues. CDR3 loop: CASSPSLGYTF. For the CDR3, the DNA is TGTGCCAGCAGCCCCAGTCTGGGCTACACCTTC.

V usage is TRBV4-1 and J usage is TRBJ2-7, with TRBD2 matching 9 bases. The CDR3 consists of 15 residues. Germline CDR1 reads MGHRA; CDR2 reads YSYEKL. Trimming at V came to 1 base and at J to 5 bases, leaving 6 bases not matched to a gene. CDR3 in amino acids: CASSQGWTSVDEQYF. CDR3 sequence (DNA): TGCGCCAGCAGCCAAGGATGGACTAGCGTCGACGAGCAGTACTTC.

V is TRBV7-3 and J is TRBJ2-7, with 7 nucleotides matching TRBD1. The CDR3 extends over 13 amino acids. V shed 0 bases and J 5 bases; nucleotides not matched to a gene: 1. Germline CDR1 and CDR2: SGHTA and FQGTGA. CDR3 protein: CASSLTTGNEQYF. The DNA of the CDR3 is TGTGCCAGCAGCTTAACGACAGGGAACGAGCAGTACTTC.

The chain combines TRBV10-3 with TRBJ2-3; maybe TRBD2 (6 bases). Germline V gives CDR1 ENHRY, CDR2 SYGVKD. Trimming left V 6 bases short and J 0 bases short, with 16 bases between. This CDR3 contains 16 residues. The CDR3 DNA sequence: TGTGCCATCAGACCCGGTGGGGAGGCTAGCACAGATACGCAGTATTTT. It codes for CAIRPGGEASTDTQYF.

The rearrangement uses TRBV5-1 and TRBJ2-7, with TRBD1 matching 8 bases. The germline V gene has CDR1 SGHRS and CDR2 YFSETQ. V lost 4 bases and J lost 5; bases outside the gene matches: 8. The CDR3 sequence is 14 residues long. The CDR3 coding sequence is TGCGCCAGCAGCGTAGACAGGGGTGATCACGAGCAGTACTTC. This translates into CASSVDRGDHEQYF.

The rearrangement joins TRBV5-1 to TRBJ2-3, with a possible D match to TRBD2 (6 bases). CDR1 and CDR2 (germline): SGHRS, YFSETQ. The CDR3 consists of 15 residues. V was trimmed by 10 bases and J by 0 bases, leaving 18 bases between them. CDR3 region: CAGRRGGSSTDTQYF. In nucleotides, the CDR3 is TGCGCCGGGAGGAGGGGAGGCTCGAGCACAGATACGCAGTATTTT.

The rearrangement links TRBV5-4 to TRBJ2-7; the D gene is possibly TRBD1 (6 bases). The germline V and J ends were trimmed by 1 base and 2 bases, with 13 bases remaining between them. Germline CDR1 SGHNT, CDR2 YYREEE (reference sequence). The CDR3 totals 15 residues. CDR3 amino acids: CASSLNGGGPYEQYF. The CDR3, as DNA: TGTGCCAGCAGCTTGAATGGGGGCGGACCCTACGAGCAGTACTTC.

The chain recombines TRBV5-6 with TRBJ2-3, with 7 positions matching TRBD2. CDR3 length: 14 residues. The V gene end was trimmed by 4 bases and the J gene end by 6 bases; junction bases not matched to a gene: 8. Germline CDR1 and CDR2: SGHDT and YYEEEE. CDR3 DNA sequence: TGTGCCAGCAGCGGGGAGGGTCTTAGGGATACGCAGTATTTT. Translation: CASSGEGLRDTQYF.

The CDR3 DNA sequence: TGTGCCAGCAGTAGGGTTTACCCCTACGAGCAGTACTTC. This encodes CASSRVYPYEQYF. The V gene is TRBV2, the J gene TRBJ2-7, with D unresolved. The CDR3 covers 13 residues. Looked up from germline, CDR1 is SNHLY and CDR2 is FYNNEI. The V gene lost 5 bases and the J gene lost 2 bases, with 10 bases spanning the gap.

The chain combines TRBV27 with TRBJ1-5; D call uncertain. Trimming pared 4 bases from V and 8 bases from J, leaving 15 bases between. CDR1 MNHEY and CDR2 SMNVEV come from the germline V gene (reference sequence). The CDR3 length is 14 residues. CDR3 sequence reads: CASSSWSPAEPQHF. The CDR3 region has the DNA TGTGCCAGCAGTTCGTGGAGTCCAGCCGAGCCCCAGCATTTT.

CDR3 protein: CASSGGRSPPSSYNEQFF. CDR3 sequence (DNA): TGCGCCAGCAGTGGCGGGAGGAGCCCCCCGAGCTCCTACAATGAGCAGTTCTTC. This chain links TRBV5-1 with TRBJ2-1, with 8 bases that match TRBD2. Germline V gene lookup returns CDR1 SGHRS and CDR2 YFSETQ. Losses at the gene ends were 5 bases for V and 0 bases for J; bases not matched to a gene: 13. CDR3 length: 18 amino acids. The full variable domain, rest sourced from reference TRBV5-1 and TRBJ2-1, is KAGVTQTPRYLIKTRGQQVTLSCSPISGHRSVSWYQQTPGQGLQFLFEYFSETQRNKGNFPGRFSGRQFSNSRSEMNVSTLELGDSALYLCASSGGRSPPSSYNEQFFGPGTRLTVL.

This clone was seen just once. The chain combines TRBV4-1 with TRBJ1-2; the match to TRBD1 covers 10 bases. The junction had 6 bases not matched to a gene; V was cut back by 5 bases and J by 3 bases. CDR1 MGHRA and CDR2 YSYEKL come from the germline V gene. The CDR3 sequence is 15 residues long. This CDR3 is CASSTGTGDDYGYTF. The CDR3 coding sequence is TGCGCCAGCAGCACCGGGACAGGGGATGACTATGGCTACACCTTC.

The chain recombines TRBV7-2 with TRBJ2-7; TRBD1 agrees at 8 bases. The V gene end was trimmed by 4 bases and the J gene end by 0 bases; junction bases not matched to a gene: 5. Germline V gene sequence: CDR1 SGHTA, CDR2 FQGNSA. CDR3 length equals 15 residues. This chain's CDR3 is CASSYPGQVSYEQYF. CDR3 DNA sequence: TGTGCCAGCAGCTATCCGGGACAGGTCTCCTACGAGCAGTACTTC.

V usage is TRBV9 and J usage is TRBJ2-1; no firm D call. Germline V gene sequence: CDR1 SGDLS, CDR2 YYNGEE. This CDR3 comprises 14 residues. Trimming shortened V by 0 bases and J by 4 bases, and 8 bases separated the two germline ends. DNA for the CDR3: TGTGCCAGCAGCGTAGTACCAGTATACAATGAGCAGTTCTTC. This translates into CASSVVPVYNEQFF. Full variable domain (remainder filled in from reference TRBV9 and TRBJ2-1): DSGVTQTPKHLITATGQRVTLRCSPRSGDLSVYWYQQSLDQGLQFLIQYYNGEERAKGNILERFSAQQFPDLHSELNLSSLELGDSALYFCASSVVPVYNEQFFGPGTRLTVL.

The chain links TRBV2 to TRBJ2-5, with D hard to call. The germline gives CDR1 SNHLY, CDR2 FYNNEI. The CDR3 totals 16 residues. Between the trimmed V and J ends, which lost 0 bases and 10 bases, there was a span of 21 bases. CDR3 bases: TGTGCCAGCAGTGAAGCATTGGCAACCAGCCCCATGGGCCAGTACTTC. Translated, it gives CASSEALATSPMGQYF.

This chain uses TRBV12-5 with TRBJ2-3; TRBD2 matches 11 bases. This CDR3 has 15 residues. The V gene end was trimmed by 4 bases and the J gene end by 5 bases; junction bases not matched to a gene: 5. Germline V lookup: CDR1 LGHNT, CDR2 FRNRAP. The CDR3 nucleotides read TGTGCTAGTGGTTCTAGCGGGGGGCAGGTAGATACGCAGTATTTT. Translation gives CASGSSGGQVDTQYF.

The J gene is TRBJ2-2, the V gene TRBV7-2, with a weak D call TRBD1 (5 bases). This CDR3 has 12 amino acids. From germline, CDR1 is SGHTA and CDR2 FQGNSA. V was trimmed by 4 bases and J by 8 bases, leaving 8 bases between them. DNA of the CDR3: TGTGCCAGCAGCTCAGGGAAAGGGGAGCTGTTTTTT. This codes for CASSSGKGELFF.

J is TRBJ1-4 and V is TRBV5-1; tentative D call: TRBD1 (5 bases). The length of the CDR3 is 13 residues. Germline CDR1 SGHRS, CDR2 YFSETQ. Trimming removed 5 bases from V and 7 bases from J, with 12 bases in between. The DNA for the CDR3 is TGCGCCAGCAGTAGAGATCAGGGTGAAAAACTGTTTTTT. As protein: CASSRDQGEKLFF.

CDR3 nucleotides: TGCGCCAGCAGGGCCGGGACAGGGAACACCGGGGAGCTGTTTTTT. This gives the protein CASRAGTGNTGELFF. The rearrangement links TRBV5-1 to TRBJ2-2, with TRBD1 matching 8 bases. The germline gives CDR1 SGHRS, CDR2 YFSETQ. Trimming removed 5 bases from V and 1 base from J; junction bases left unmatched: 4. The CDR3 has 15 amino acids.